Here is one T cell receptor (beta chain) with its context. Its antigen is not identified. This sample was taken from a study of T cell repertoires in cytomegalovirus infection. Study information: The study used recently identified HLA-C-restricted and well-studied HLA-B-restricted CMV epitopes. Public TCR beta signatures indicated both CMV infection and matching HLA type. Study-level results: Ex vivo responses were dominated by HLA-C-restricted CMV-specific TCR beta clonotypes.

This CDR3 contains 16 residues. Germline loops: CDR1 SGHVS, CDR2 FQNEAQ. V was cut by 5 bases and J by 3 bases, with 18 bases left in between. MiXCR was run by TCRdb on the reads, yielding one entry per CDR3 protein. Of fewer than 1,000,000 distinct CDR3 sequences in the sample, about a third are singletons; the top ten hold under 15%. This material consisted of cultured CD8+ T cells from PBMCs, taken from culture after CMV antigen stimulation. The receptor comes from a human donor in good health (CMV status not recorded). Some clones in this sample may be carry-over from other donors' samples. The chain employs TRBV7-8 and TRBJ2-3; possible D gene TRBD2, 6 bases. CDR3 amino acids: CASSPGGGVVTDTQYF. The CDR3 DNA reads TGTGCCAGCAGCCCCGGAGGCGGGGTGGTTACAGATACGCAGTATTTT.